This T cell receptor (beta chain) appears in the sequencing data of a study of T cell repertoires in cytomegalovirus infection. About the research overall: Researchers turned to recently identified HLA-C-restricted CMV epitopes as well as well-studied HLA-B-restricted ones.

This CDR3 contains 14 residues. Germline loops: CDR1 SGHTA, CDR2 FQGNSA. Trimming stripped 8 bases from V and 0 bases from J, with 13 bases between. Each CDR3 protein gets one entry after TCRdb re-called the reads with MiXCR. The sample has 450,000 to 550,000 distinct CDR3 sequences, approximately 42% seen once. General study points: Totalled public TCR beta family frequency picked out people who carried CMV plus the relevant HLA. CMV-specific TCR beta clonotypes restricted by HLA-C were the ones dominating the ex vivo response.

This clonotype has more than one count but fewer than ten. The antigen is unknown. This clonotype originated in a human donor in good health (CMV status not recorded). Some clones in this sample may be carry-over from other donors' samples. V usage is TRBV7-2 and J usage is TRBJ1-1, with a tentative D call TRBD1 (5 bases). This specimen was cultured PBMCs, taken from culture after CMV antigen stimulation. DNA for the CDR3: TGTGCCAGCGCGCCCGGCAGGGTGAACACTGAAGCTTTCTTT. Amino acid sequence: CASAPGRVNTEAFF.